These 31 T cell receptor beta chains were all obtained from the same sample, sequenced in a study of T cells in Graves' hyperthyroidism and ophthalmopathy (dated by TCRdb to between 2018 and 2021). The method was multiplex PCR. The instrument was an Illumina HiSeq 2000. The TCR beta CDR3 regions were amplified from RNA transcripts. The first round of RT-PCR for the TCR CDR3 was performed with the HTBI primer set and the Qiagen OneStep RT-PCR kit. The public reads were run again by TCRdb, first through fastp at Q25 and then through MiXCR, and only productive beta chains were kept. For every CDR3 protein sequence, its rows merge into one entry that carries the most common genes and DNA. Across this sample there are 250,000 to 400,000 distinct CDR3 sequences, with roughly 15% seen only once. The ten largest clones capture 34% of the sample. Specimen: blood. These receptor sequences come from a middle-aged woman with Graves' ophthalmopathy.

V is TRBV19 and J is TRBJ2-1; TRBD2 matches 7 bases. CDR3 length: 14 amino acids. CDR1 LNHDA and CDR2 SQIVND come from the germline V gene (reference sequence). J was trimmed by 5 bases and V by 8 bases; bases with no gene match: 9. CDR3 DNA sequence: TGTGCCAGTTCCATGGGGAGGGTGCACAATGAGCAGTTCTTC. It specifies CASSMGRVHNEQFF.

This clonotype has a count of ten or more. This sequence joins TRBV15 and TRBJ2-3; D is ambiguous. The germline CDR1 and CDR2 sequences are LNHNV and YYDKDF (reference sequence). This CDR3 contains 14 residues. V lost 5 bases and J lost 4, with 13 bases in between. CDR3 sequence: CATSPTSRSDTQYF. The CDR3 nucleotides read TGTGCCACCAGCCCCACCTCCCGGTCAGATACGCAGTATTTT.

This clonotype was counted only a few times. The rearrangement joins TRBV20-1 to TRBJ1-4, with D unclear. V shed 3 bases and J shed 5 bases, with 13 bases lying between them. The CDR3 covers 14 residues. Per the germline V gene, CDR1 is DFQATT and CDR2 is SNEGSKA (reference sequence). CDR3 sequence: CSARTPSLNEKLFF. The DNA of the CDR3 is TGCAGTGCTAGGACCCCTTCATTAAATGAAAAACTGTTTTTT.

The sample holds a few counts of this clonotype. V usage is TRBV5-6 and J usage is TRBJ2-5; tentatively, D is TRBD1 (5 bases). Germline CDR1 SGHDT, CDR2 YYEEEE. CDR3 length: 13 residues. V was shortened by 2 bases and J by 5 bases, with 10 bases between the two germline ends. The CDR3 here is CASSFDREETQYF. Written as DNA, the CDR3 is TGTGCCAGCAGCTTTGACAGAGAGGAGACCCAGTACTTC. Full variable domain (missing parts from reference TRBV5-6 and TRBJ2-5): DAGVTQSPTHLIKTRGQQVTLRCSPKSGHDTVSWYQQALGQGPQFIFQYYEEEERQRGNFPDRFSGHQFPNYSSELNVNALLLGDSALYLCASSFDREETQYFGPGTRLLVL.

The table lists this clonotype with many counts. CDR3 residues: CASSSPGQPSYEQYF. CDR3 coding DNA: TGTGCCAGCAGCTCGCCGGGACAGCCCTCCTACGAGCAGTACTTC. The chain carries TRBV7-8 and TRBJ2-7, with 7 bases aligning to TRBD1. CDR3 length equals 15 residues. CDR1 and CDR2 from the germline V gene are SGHVS and FQNEAQ. The V and J ends lost 4 bases and 0 bases, in that order; junction bases with no gene match: 6. The full variable domain, with the rest looked up from reference TRBV7-8 and TRBJ2-7, is GAGVSQSPRYKVAKRGQDVALRCDPISGHVSLFWYQQALGQGPEFLTYFQNEAQLDKSGLPSDRFFAERPEGSVSTLKIQRTQQEDSAVYLCASSSPGQPSYEQYFGPGTRLTVT.

This clonotype was recorded only once. With a much larger clone just one base away, this may be a read error. The chain recombines TRBV7-2 with TRBJ1-5; D is uncertain. The CDR3 runs to 13 residues. V lost 3 bases, J lost 6 bases, and 9 bases lay in between. Germline CDR1 and CDR2: SGHTA and FQGNSA. The CDR3 coding sequence is TGTGCCAGCAGCTTCGACTTGAGTCAGCCCCAGCATTTT. This gives the protein CASSFDLSQPQHF.

In its sample, this clonotype was seen many times. V is TRBV30 and J is TRBJ2-7, with unresolved D. V was cut by 2 bases and J by 5 bases, with 10 bases left in between. The V gene's germline CDR1 is GTSNPN and CDR2 SVGIG (reference sequence). The CDR3 is made up of 12 amino acids. The CDR3 coding sequence is TGTGCCTGGAGTCCTTGGAGCGACGAGCAGTACTTC. Amino acid sequence: CAWSPWSDEQYF.

There are a few counts of this clonotype. This chain links TRBV20-1 with TRBJ1-1; 8 nucleotides agree with TRBD1. CDR1 DFQATT and CDR2 SNEGSKA come from the germline V gene (reference sequence). This CDR3 has 14 amino acids. The trim removed 6 bases at V and 4 bases at J, leaving 10 bases unmatched. Here the CDR3 DNA reads TGCAGTGCCTTAGGGGCAGGGGGCGGCACTGAAGCTTTCTTT. Protein: CSALGAGGGTEAFF.

This clonotype showed up many times. The J gene is TRBJ2-2, the V gene TRBV27, with D possibly TRBD1 on 6 matching bases. Trimming left V 3 bases short and J 4 bases short, with 15 bases between. The CDR3 runs 16 residues. Germline CDR1 is MNHEY and CDR2 is SMNVEV (reference sequence). CDR3 in DNA: TGTGCCAGCAGTTTTGGCAGGGGAGTTTTCACCGGGGAGCTGTTTTTT. Translating it yields CASSFGRGVFTGELFF.

This clonotype has ten or more counts. The J gene is TRBJ2-5, the V gene TRBV20-1; D is undetermined. This CDR3 spans 12 amino acids. From germline, CDR1 is DFQATT and CDR2 SNEGSKA (reference sequence). V was cut by 3 bases and J by 1 base, with 6 bases left in between. The CDR3: CSASYFQETQYF. As DNA, the CDR3 is TGCAGTGCTAGCTATTTCCAAGAGACCCAGTACTTC.

This clonotype was detected ten times or more. The chain couples TRBV5-5 to TRBJ2-7; D remains unclear. The length of the CDR3 is 17 residues. Germline V gene sequence: CDR1 SGHKS, CDR2 YYEKEE (reference sequence). The V and J ends lost 0 bases and 0 bases respectively, with 16 bases between them. CDR3 sequence (DNA): TGTGCCAGCAGCTTGGAGTCAAGGTGGTCGAGCTCCTACGAGCAGTACTTC. It encodes CASSLESRWSSSYEQYF.

This clonotype was recorded many times. The rearrangement joins TRBV4-1 to TRBJ2-5, with TRBD1 identical over 7 bases. The CDR3 extends over 15 amino acids. Germline lookup yields CDR1 MGHRA and CDR2 YSYEKL. J was trimmed by 1 base and V by 4 bases; bases with no gene match: 6. CDR3 sequence reads: CASSRTGDSQETQYF. CDR3 bases: TGCGCCAGCAGCCGTACCGGGGACAGCCAAGAGACCCAGTACTTC.

This clonotype was recorded at least ten times. The chain joins TRBV28 to TRBJ2-1; 10 bases are a match to TRBD2. Germline V gives CDR1 MDHEN, CDR2 SYDVKM. The CDR3 totals 19 residues. With 5 bases clipped from V and 7 bases from J, the junction kept 20 bases outside the gene matches. The CDR3 is CASSGFPSSVSSGSNEQFF. The CDR3 DNA reads TGTGCCAGCAGTGGCTTCCCCTCGTCCGTGTCTAGCGGGAGTAATGAGCAGTTCTTC.

At least ten counts were recorded for this clonotype. The chain links TRBV2 to TRBJ1-6; D gene uncertain. Germline V gene sequence: CDR1 SNHLY, CDR2 FYNNEI. The CDR3 sequence is 15 residues long. V lost 6 bases and J lost 0, with 9 bases in between. The CDR3, as DNA: TGTGCCAGCAGCCGCCAGAGCTCCTATAATTCACCCCTCCACTTT. It codes for CASSRQSSYNSPLHF. Using reference TRBV2 and TRBJ1-6 for the parts outside the CDR3, the full variable domain is EPEVTQTPSHQVTQMGQEVILRCVPISNHLYFYWYRQILGQKVEFLVSFYNNEISEKSEIFDDQFSVERPDGSNFTLKIRSTKLEDSAMYFCASSRQSSYNSPLHFGNGTRLTVT.

This clonotype was counted ten times or more. Here the CDR3 reads CASSGPRRGVSETQYF. DNA for the CDR3: TGTGCCAGCAGTGGACCTAGGAGGGGGGTATCAGAGACCCAGTACTTC. The V call is TRBV2, the J call TRBJ2-5; D may be TRBD1 or TRBD2 (6 bases each). Per the germline V gene, CDR1 is SNHLY and CDR2 is FYNNEI. This CDR3 comprises 16 residues. The V gene lost 4 bases and the J gene lost 4 bases, with 19 bases spanning the gap.

This clonotype was seen at least ten times. The J gene is TRBJ1-4, the V gene TRBV2; D not certain. The CDR3 length is 13 residues. Looked up from germline, CDR1 is SNHLY and CDR2 is FYNNEI. The V gene lost 9 bases and the J gene lost 6 bases, with 14 bases spanning the gap. Here the CDR3 reads CASRDRGDEKLFF. The CDR3 DNA is TGTGCCAGTCGAGATCGGGGAGATGAAAAACTGTTTTTT.

The table lists this clonotype with a few counts. The chain uses TRBV25-1 and TRBJ2-2; unclear D gene. Deletions cut 4 bases from V and 3 bases from J, with 6 bases between. The CDR3 consists of 13 residues. Germline V gene data show CDR1 as MGHDK and CDR2 as SYGVNS. The chain's CDR3 is CASSVRDTGELFF. CDR3 sequence (DNA): TGTGCCAGCAGTGTAAGGGACACCGGGGAGCTGTTTTTT.

This clonotype was observed a single time. A read error is possible here, since a much larger clone lies one base away. This chain links TRBV20-1 with TRBJ1-5; possibly TRBD1 for D (6 bases). The V end was cut by 7 bases, the J end by 4 bases, with 11 bases between. Germline V gives CDR1 DFQATT, CDR2 SNEGSKA (reference sequence). This CDR3 is built from 12 residues. CDR3 bases: TGCAGTGGTAGCACAGGGAATCAGCCCCAGCATTTT. Translating it yields CSGSTGNQPQHF.

The CDR3 reads CASSSVVSGELFF. The CDR3 nucleotides read TGTGCCAGCAGTTCCGTTGTATCCGGGGAGCTGTTTTTT. The genes are TRBV28 and TRBJ2-2; D gene uncertain. V was shortened by 4 bases and J by 6 bases, with 9 bases between the two germline ends. The CDR3 has 13 residues. The V gene's germline CDR1 is MDHEN and CDR2 SYDVKM.

This clonotype has a count of ten or more. V and J are TRBV27 and TRBJ1-2; D not resolved. Trimming left V 0 bases short and J 7 bases short, with 9 bases between. The V gene's germline CDR1 is MNHEY and CDR2 SMNVEV (reference sequence). The CDR3 has 13 residues. The CDR3 loop reads CASSLSMSFGYTF. Here the CDR3 DNA reads TGTGCCAGCAGTTTATCGATGTCGTTTGGCTACACCTTC.

This clonotype has at least ten counts. The rearrangement uses TRBV11-2 and TRBJ1-1; unclear D gene. Germline V gene data show CDR1 as SGHAT and CDR2 as FQNNGV. The V and J ends lost 1 base and 1 base respectively, with 10 bases between them. The CDR3 is 15 amino acids. The CDR3 nucleotides are TGTGCCAGCAGCTTAGTAGGGTTGAGGAACACTGAAGCTTTCTTT. Protein: CASSLVGLRNTEAFF. The full variable domain, completed using reference TRBV11-2 and TRBJ1-1, is EAGVAQSPRYKIIEKRQSVAFWCNPISGHATLYWYQQILGQGPKLLIQFQNNGVVDDSQLPKDRFSAERLKGVDSTLKIQPAKLEDSAVYLCASSLVGLRNTEAFFGQGTRLTVV.

This clonotype was detected a few times. The chain has TRBV5-1 and TRBJ2-5; the match to TRBD2 covers 9 bases. The J segment lost 1 base and the V segment lost 4 bases, leaving 5 bases of the junction unmatched. This CDR3 has 15 residues. In germline, CDR1 is SGHRS, CDR2 YFSETQ. This chain's CDR3 is CASSTAAGGQETQYF. The CDR3, as DNA: TGCGCCAGCAGCACTGCAGCGGGGGGCCAAGAGACCCAGTACTTC. Full variable domain (rest looked up from reference TRBV5-1 and TRBJ2-5): KAGVTQTPRYLIKTRGQQVTLSCSPISGHRSVSWYQQTPGQGLQFLFEYFSETQRNKGNFPGRFSGRQFSNSRSEMNVSTLELGDSALYLCASSTAAGGQETQYFGPGTRLLVL.

V is TRBV12-3 or TRBV12-4 and J is TRBJ2-1; possible D gene TRBD1, 6 bases. The CDR3 totals 11 residues. V was cut by 6 bases and J by 9 bases, with 9 bases left in between. The CDR3 coding sequence is TGTGCCAGCAGGGCAGGGGTTGAGCAGTTCTTC. Its translation: CASRAGVEQFF.

This clonotype has a handful of counts. The chain combines TRBV3-1 with TRBJ1-6; a weak D match, TRBD1 (5 bases). Trimming removed 3 bases at V and 6 bases at J, with 9 bases between. The germline CDR1 and CDR2 sequences are LGHDT and YNNKEL (reference sequence). The CDR3 sequence is 14 residues long. Here the CDR3 reads CASSHQGLNSPLHF. As DNA, the CDR3 is TGTGCCAGCAGCCACCAGGGCCTTAATTCACCCCTCCACTTT.

This clonotype was counted at least ten times. The V call is TRBV28, the J call TRBJ2-3; 7 bases line up with TRBD1. After removal of 1 base from V and 3 bases from J, the junction contained 7 bases not matched to a gene. In germline, CDR1 is MDHEN, CDR2 SYDVKM. This CDR3 has 16 residues. CDR3 sequence: CASSLLGRGITDTQYF. CDR3 coding DNA: TGTGCCAGCAGTTTATTGGGCAGGGGGATTACAGATACGCAGTATTTT.

This clonotype has a count of ten or more. The chain couples TRBV7-2 to TRBJ1-4; 7 nucleotides line up with TRBD1. With V trimmed by 1 base and J by 10 bases, 3 bases remained unmatched. The CDR3 length is 13 residues. Per the germline V gene, CDR1 is SGHTA and CDR2 is FQGNSA. CDR3 nucleotide sequence: TGTGCCAGCAGCTTAGGCAGGGGGAGAAAACTGTTTTTT. Translated: CASSLGRGRKLFF.

This CDR3 is CASSLGRQVAGGYTF. CDR3 DNA: TGTGCCAGCAGCTTGGGGAGACAGGTCGCTGGTGGCTACACCTTC. The rearrangement links TRBV5-6 to TRBJ1-2; D may be TRBD1 (6 bases). CDR3 length: 15 amino acids. Germline V CDR1 and CDR2: SGHDT, YYEEEE. Between the trimmed V and J ends, which lost 0 bases and 7 bases, there was a span of 16 bases.

This clonotype has at least ten counts. The V call is TRBV28, the J call TRBJ2-1; no reliable D call. The ends were cut back, 3 bases at V and 1 base at J, with 16 bases in the middle. In germline, CDR1 is MDHEN, CDR2 SYDVKM. The CDR3 runs 17 residues. CDR3 sequence (DNA): TGTGCCAGCAGTTTGTTTCGCCCCCTCAGGTCCTACAATGAGCAGTTCTTC. It is translated as CASSLFRPLRSYNEQFF.

The sample holds many counts of this clonotype. V is TRBV20-1 and J is TRBJ2-1; TRBD2 might be the D (6 bases). The germline V and J ends were trimmed by 3 bases and 5 bases, with 14 bases remaining between them. The length of the CDR3 is 14 residues. Germline V lookup: CDR1 DFQATT, CDR2 SNEGSKA (reference sequence). This chain's CDR3 is CSASAGPKNNEQFF. Written as DNA, the CDR3 is TGCAGTGCTAGTGCGGGACCAAAAAACAATGAGCAGTTCTTC.

This clonotype was detected many times. This chain links TRBV27 with TRBJ2-1, with a tentative D call TRBD2 (5 bases). Germline values: CDR1 MNHEY, CDR2 SMNVEV (reference sequence). Trimming stripped 3 bases from V and 10 bases from J, with 13 bases between. The CDR3 runs to 13 residues. CDR3 nucleotide sequence: TGTGCCAGCAGTTTGTCCCGAGAGGGAGAGCAGTTCTTC. Translating gives CASSLSREGEQFF.

The chain links TRBV7-9 to TRBJ2-1; 7 nucleotides agree with TRBD2. The germline V gene encodes CDR1 SEHNR and CDR2 FQNEAQ (reference sequence). J lost 9 bases, V lost 1 base, and 3 bases had no gene match. The CDR3 length is 13 residues. The CDR3 protein is CASSLEWTSEQFF. CDR3 DNA: TGTGCCAGCAGCTTAGAATGGACTAGTGAGCAGTTCTTC.